The source of this T cell receptor beta chain is a study of monozygotic twins with inflammatory bowel disease. Study conclusions and caveats: Lower sharing of clonotypes with other individuals was seen in IBD patients than in healthy twins. This was most marked in patients showing signs of disease activity. Healthy co-twins showed greater TCRbeta diversity (inverse Simpson) than IBD patients.

TCRdb reanalyzed the 5' RACE reads and collapses them to one entry per CDR3 protein, without DNA. This sample contains about 300,000 distinct CDR3 sequences. The germline V gene encodes CDR1 SGHKS and CDR2 YYEKEE (reference sequence). This CDR3 contains 15 residues. A note on this clonotype: Its antigen is currently unknown.

The source material was blood. This TCR was sampled from a human donor with ulcerative colitis or Crohn's disease, or a healthy co-twin of an affected twin (not recorded which). V is TRBV5-5 and J is TRBJ2-2; TCRdb gives TRBD1 as the D gene, but with no DNA this cannot be confirmed. The CDR3 spells CASSFRVPAPGELFF.